This TCR beta chain appears in the sequencing data of a study of T cell repertoires in cytomegalovirus infection. Whole-study context: HLA-B-restricted CMV epitopes that are well studied, plus recently identified HLA-C-restricted ones, were used by the study. Carrying CMV and the relevant HLA type showed in public TCR beta signatures.

Whole-study findings and limits: The study identified carriers of CMV plus the relevant HLA from cumulative public TCR beta family frequency.

About this clonotype: Antigen unknown.

V shed 5 bases and J 2 bases; nucleotides not matched to a gene: 9. Germline CDR1 reads LNHDA; CDR2 reads SQIVND (reference sequence). There are 16 residues in the CDR3. TCRdb called the reads again in MiXCR, with one record for every CDR3 protein. Of 62,000 or so distinct CDR3 sequences in the sample, 20% are singletons; the top ten hold around 70%. This sequence joins TRBV19 and TRBJ2-7, with 10 positions matching TRBD1. Sequencing was performed on CD8+ T cells from cultured PBMCs, taken from culture after CMV antigen stimulation. The receptor was derived from a human donor in good health (CMV status not recorded). Some clones in this sample may be carry-over from other donors' samples. CDR3 coding DNA: TGTGCCAGTAGTGTCTCCGGGACAGGGGTTACCTACGAGCAGTACTTC. Translating gives CASSVSGTGVTYEQYF.